This T cell receptor beta chain was sequenced in a study of T cell responses to AZD1222 COVID-19 vaccine (dated by TCRdb to the early 2020s). The study in broad terms: TCR sequencing covered over 230 trial participants: some 210 given two doses of AZD1222 and approximately 26 given two doses of MenACWY control vaccine. Trial participants were enrolled by age into 18-55, 56-69 and 70-plus year subgroups, with around 140, 26 and 57 TCR-sequenced participants respectively.

From V the trimming removes 5 bases and from J it removes 5 bases, while the gene matches leave 8 bases of the junction unaccounted for. From cysteine to phenylalanine, the CDR3 is 14 amino acids long. Of all the DNA, just the CDR3 is kept, 42 bases in frame from base 1. The germline V gene supplies CDR1 SGHTS and CDR2 YDEGEE. The CDR3 regions of human TCRbeta chains were analyzed by immunosequencing. Regarding the original processing steps: Repertoire TCRs were checked for matches against a reference library of SARS-CoV-2-specific TCRs that had been generated using the MIRA antigen-specificity platform. Breadth was defined as the fraction of unique TCRs that were SARS-CoV-2-associated, and depth was defined as the fraction of total T cells that were SARS-CoV-2-associated. Using the MIRA data, every spike-specific TCR was mapped to the spike region that the TCR reacted to and assigned to either a CD4 or a CD8 class. Log10-transformed breadth and depth values were compared by one-way ANOVA with Sidak's multiple comparisons tests. Here the immuneACCESS table is served through TCRdb, limited to in-frame sequences with V and J called. Missing clones are a known gap in these copies; in checked studies unresolved V genes cover under half, and the rest lacks a known reason. V, J and clone size are taken as reported in that table, and D and trimming were inferred from the DNA itself. A total of over 100,000 clones appear in this sample, more than 75% of them only once. The top ten clonotypes cover 4.4% of the sample.

Taken with the paper, the label for time point translates to: about 28 days (+/-7) after the second vaccine dose. AZD1222 recipients given second doses at about 4 weeks or at about 12 weeks were pooled, since spike-specific TCR depth and breadth were not found to differ between the two schedules. Vaccinee samples came from UK trials COV001 and COV002, including a single-blind randomized controlled phase 2/3 trial of AZD1222 (ChAdOx1 nCoV-19) in healthy adults. Trial participant PBMC samples were collected at day 0 and day 28 after the second dose for TCRbeta chain sequencing. What the authors observed across the whole study: Only six AZD1222 recipients were SARS-CoV-2 seropositive at baseline, limiting conclusions about previously exposed vaccinees. After two AZD1222 doses, both the breadth and the depth of spike-specific TCRs were significantly higher than at day 0 and than in MenACWY recipients. CD4 TCRs associated with the vaccine covered the entire spike protein, and the dominant responses were in regions 160-218 and 743-854. No day 14 peak-response samples were available, so repertoires were characterized only after the peak T cell response. In the small 56-69-year group, the increase in depth fell short of significance, most likely because of low power. Participants were mostly white British and included more females than males, and it was suggested by the authors that clonal diversity may have been underestimated. Reportedly, close to half of the unique spike-specific TCRs recognized epitopes lying outside the regions that are mutated in the B.1.351 and B.1.1.7 variants.

In the case of this clone: Its antigen remains undetermined. No qualities accompany the bases; no much larger clone lies one base away.

The sequence came from an adult who received the AZD1222 COVID-19 vaccine. This sample comprised peripheral blood, obtained 28 days after the second AZD1222 dose. The chain couples TRBV5-8 to TRBJ1-1, and TRBD1 matches 8 of the central bases. This receptor has the CDR3 CASRTPGQVTEAFF. Read as DNA, the sequence is TGTGCCAGCAGGACACCGGGACAGGTAACTGAAGCTTTCTTT.